This T cell receptor (beta chain) was captured in a study of PD-L1 blockade in urothelial cancer. TCRdb's copy holds only in-frame clones and misses some; the assay was immunoSEQ multiplex PCR. The sample shows some 38,000 clones, around 81% of them seen only once. The CDR3 covers 13 residues. Losses at the gene ends were 5 bases for V and 3 bases for J; bases not matched to a gene: 1. Germline V CDR1 and CDR2: SEHNR, FQNEAQ (reference sequence). As to time point: pretreatment peripheral blood. This sample comprised PBMCs, obtained around atezolizumab (anti-PD-L1) treatment. V gene TRBV7-9 combines with J gene TRBJ1-2, with 9 nucleotides matching TRBD1. The origin of this receptor is a man older than 75 with urothelial cancer. In DNA form, the CDR3 reads TGTGCCAGCAGCAGGGACAGGGACTATGGCTACACCTTC. It is translated as CASSRDRDYGYTF.